The present T cell receptor (beta chain) was sequenced within a study of Graves' ophthalmopathy and Graves' hyperthyroidism (dated by TCRdb to between 2018 and 2020). Context from the whole study: Peripheral blood was collected at initial diagnosis, before any treatment. The study used signatures of the TCR beta repertoire to tell Graves' ophthalmopathy apart from Graves' hyperthyroidism and to predict which patients would progress to ophthalmopathy. In total, around 130 blood samples were TCR-sequenced: fewer than 50 ophthalmopathy, under 80 hyperthyroidism and approximately 17 hyperthyroidism-to-ophthalmopathy patients. To explore V-J signatures distinguishing ophthalmopathy from hyperthyroidism, a discovery set of more than 95 patients (around 42 ophthalmopathy, over 55 stable hyperthyroidism) was enrolled. For independent validation, a separate cohort was made up of roughly 19 hyperthyroidism patients plus 17 patients who later progressed from hyperthyroidism to ophthalmopathy. In five or six hyperthyroidism patients, the T-cell repertoires found in thyroid tissue were compared with those found in blood. Following sample collection, hyperthyroidism patients were given methimazole at a starting dose of 30 mg daily, and ophthalmopathy patients were given high-dose intravenous methylprednisolone. For training and testing, the 100 or so patients in the discovery cohort were randomly divided in a 7:3 ratio.

In its sample, this clonotype was seen many times. It has no known antigen specificity. Base qualities were left out, and no much larger clone turns up one base away. Stable hyperthyroidism was defined as no progression to ophthalmopathy within 18 months of follow-up. Hyperthyroidism patients were newly diagnosed, were aged 18 to 65 years, and had a disease duration under 2 months. Patients with other autoimmune diseases, uncontrolled infections, pregnancy or lactation were excluded. Diagnosis was based on clinical symptoms, serum thyroxine, TRAb, thyroid ultrasound and orbital computed tomography. PBMCs were isolated from 10 ml of fresh peripheral blood by Ficoll-Paque density gradient centrifugation. Trizol reagent was used to extract the total RNA, and its quality was then checked on an Agilent 2100 Bioanalyzer. Trimming takes 3 bases from V and 5 bases from J, and the germline ends sit 8 bases apart. CDR1 and CDR2, looked up from the germline V gene, are SGHRS and YFSETQ. The CDR3 covers 12 residues, taking in both the cysteine and the phenylalanine. The sequence is cut down to CDR3 DNA, 36 bases in frame from base 1.

For repertoire sequencing, TCR beta CDR3 regions were amplified from RNA transcripts. The first round was an RT-PCR using HTBI primers with the Qiagen OneStep RT-PCR kit, and this first round was followed by a second-round multiplex PCR, then size selection and purification. Libraries were sequenced on an Illumina HiSeq2000 using paired-end 100 bp reads. From the authors' description of their analysis: SOAPnuke was used to process the reads, throwing out any read that had adapters, had uncalled bases, had a mean Phred below 15, or lacked an exact constant-primer or identifier match. COPE v1.2.5 was used to merge high-quality paired reads. Each unique nucleotide sequence was defined as a clonotype, and clonotypes were aligned to IMGT TRB V, D and J references with MiTCR v1.1. The analysis was limited to V-J combinations with a frequency above 0.0001, which together covered over 98% of repertoires. For each V-J combination, a TCR clonal expansion and chaos score was defined as the ratio of F50 clonal expansion to chaos observed in the TCRdist matrix. Welch's t-statistics and random forest were used to reduce features to over ten V-J combinations, which were fed into a naive Bayes classifier. The Morisita-Horn index was used to measure how similar the thyroid and blood repertoires were. TCRdb reran the public reads through fastp at Q25 and MiXCR, keeping productive beta chains. Every entry covers one CDR3 protein and lists the most common genes and DNA from its rows. These V and J calls are TCRdb output, not the study's own analysis. The sample contains hundreds of thousands of distinct CDR3 sequences, about 16% of them found a single time. Of the sample, roughly 7% is held by the ten largest clones.

Broad study findings and their caveats: The 13-signature model separated ophthalmopathy from stable hyperthyroidism with about 86% sensitivity and 81% to 82% specificity in cross-validation, and 80%/75% in the test set. In validation, the model predicted ophthalmopathy progression with nearly 71% sensitivity and roughly 78% specificity; approximately 12 predicted patients were CT-confirmed with GO in a median of 6.5 months. Sample size was not predetermined statistically, and investigators were not blinded to group allocation. Most expanded thyroid clonotypes with a frequency above 0.001 also appeared in blood, which suggests that blood repertoires may reflect the immune response in the thyroid.

The TCR comes from a woman aged 18-29 years with stable Graves' hyperthyroidism. Donor details come from another sample of the same person, matched by shared clones. The sequence joins TRBV5-1 to TRBJ1-1; the D gene cannot be resolved reliably. Material for sequencing was peripheral blood. CDR3 loop: CASSSIRTEAFF. In nucleotide form, the sequence is TGCGCCAGCAGCTCAATTCGAACTGAAGCTTTCTTT.